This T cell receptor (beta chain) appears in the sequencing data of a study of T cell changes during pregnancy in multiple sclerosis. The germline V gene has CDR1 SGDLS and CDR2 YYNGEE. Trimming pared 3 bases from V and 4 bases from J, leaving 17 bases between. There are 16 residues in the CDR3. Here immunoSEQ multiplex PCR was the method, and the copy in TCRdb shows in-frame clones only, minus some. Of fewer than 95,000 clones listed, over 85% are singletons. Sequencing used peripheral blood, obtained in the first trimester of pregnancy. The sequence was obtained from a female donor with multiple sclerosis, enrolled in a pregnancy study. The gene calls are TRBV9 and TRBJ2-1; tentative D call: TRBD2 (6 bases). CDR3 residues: CASSGIRGNLYNEQFF. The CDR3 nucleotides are TGTGCCAGCAGCGGGATCCGGGGGAATTTGTACAATGAGCAGTTCTTC.